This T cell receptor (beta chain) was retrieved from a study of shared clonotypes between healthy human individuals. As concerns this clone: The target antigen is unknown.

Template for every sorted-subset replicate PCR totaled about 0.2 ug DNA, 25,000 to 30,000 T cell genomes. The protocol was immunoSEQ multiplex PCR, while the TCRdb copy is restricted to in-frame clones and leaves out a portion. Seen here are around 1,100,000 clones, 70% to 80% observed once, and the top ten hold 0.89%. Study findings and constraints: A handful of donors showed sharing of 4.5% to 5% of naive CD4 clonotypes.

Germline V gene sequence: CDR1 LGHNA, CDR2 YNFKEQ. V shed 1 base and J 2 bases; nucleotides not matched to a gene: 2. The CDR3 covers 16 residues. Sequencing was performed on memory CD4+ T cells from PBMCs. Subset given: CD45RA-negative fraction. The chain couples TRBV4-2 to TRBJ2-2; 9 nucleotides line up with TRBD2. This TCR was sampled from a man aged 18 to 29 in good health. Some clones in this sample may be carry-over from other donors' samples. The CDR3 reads CASSQGTSDNTGELFF. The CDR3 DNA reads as TGTGCCAGCAGCCAAGGGACTAGCGATAACACCGGGGAGCTGTTTTTT.